These 32 T cell receptor beta chains were all obtained from the same sample, sequenced in a study of T cell responses to AZD1222 COVID-19 vaccine. TCRdb's table, derived via immunoSEQ multiplex PCR, lists solely in-frame clones and lacks some. The table records 200,000 or so clones, approximately 94% of them present only once. This sample comprised peripheral blood, obtained 28 days after the second AZD1222 dose. The receptors derive from an adult who received the AZD1222 COVID-19 vaccine.

The chain employs TRBV9 and TRBJ1-2; 8 bases align to TRBD1. Trimming cost V 3 bases and J 5 bases; bases outside gene matches: 9. Germline CDR1 and CDR2: SGDLS and YYNGEE. The CDR3 extends over 15 amino acids. CDR3 coding DNA: TGTGCCAGCAGCGATAGGACAGGGCGAAGGTATGGCTACACCTTC. Amino acid sequence: CASSDRTGRRYGYTF. Using reference TRBV9 and TRBJ1-2 for the parts outside the CDR3, the full variable domain is DSGVTQTPKHLITATGQRVTLRCSPRSGDLSVYWYQQSLDQGLQFLIQYYNGEERAKGNILERFSAQQFPDLHSELNLSSLELGDSALYFCASSDRTGRRYGYTFGSGTRLTVV.

J is TRBJ2-7 and V is TRBV28, with 9 nucleotides matching TRBD2. With V trimmed by 5 bases and J by 3 bases, 2 bases remained unmatched. The CDR3 loop spans 13 amino acids. Germline CDR1 MDHEN, CDR2 SYDVKM. The CDR3 bases are TGTGCCAGCAGTCGCGGGGGGGGCTACGAGCAGTACTTC. Encoded protein: CASSRGGGYEQYF.

The gene calls are TRBV5-1 and TRBJ2-7, with 7 bases fitting TRBD2. The CDR3 loop spans 17 amino acids. The germline V gene encodes CDR1 SGHRS and CDR2 YFSETQ. After removal of 0 bases from V and 0 bases from J, the junction contained 9 bases not matched to a gene. CDR3 loop: CASSLASGGLSSYEQYF. The CDR3 coding sequence is TGCGCCAGCAGCTTGGCCTCCGGGGGGTTAAGCTCCTACGAGCAGTACTTC.

The chain couples TRBV4-2 to TRBJ1-6; D might be TRBD1 (5 bases). The CDR3 consists of 16 residues. CDR1 is LGHNA, CDR2 YNFKEQ, per germline. V shed 3 bases and J shed 7 bases, with 16 bases lying between them. CDR3 nucleotides: TGTGCCAGCAGCCAGGATCCGCGCAGGGACAATTCACCCCTCCACTTT. It codes for CASSQDPRRDNSPLHF.

The chain links TRBV5-6 to TRBJ1-2; D is unresolved. The CDR3 spans 15 residues. Germline-derived CDR1 and CDR2 are SGHDT and YYEEEE. Between the trimmed V and J ends, which lost 4 bases and 4 bases, there was a span of 17 bases. The CDR3 protein is CASSPPLPGTYGYTF. Here the CDR3 DNA reads TGTGCCAGCAGCCCCCCCCTTCCTGGTACCTATGGCTACACCTTC.

This chain uses TRBV6-5 with TRBJ2-5; 8 bases map to TRBD2. The V segment lost 6 bases and the J segment 9 bases; nucleotides outside the gene matches: 6. The CDR3 consists of 12 residues. Germline CDR1 and CDR2: MNHEY and SVGAGI. The CDR3 region is CASRPGTSAQYF. As DNA, the CDR3 is TGTGCCAGCAGGCCCGGGACTAGTGCCCAGTACTTC.

The gene calls are TRBV6-5 and TRBJ2-3; a possible D gene is TRBD2 (6 bases). Germline V gene sequence: CDR1 MNHEY, CDR2 SVGAGI. The CDR3 extends over 15 amino acids. Trimming left V 2 bases short and J 8 bases short, with 17 bases between. CDR3 DNA: TGTGCCAGCAGTTACGGGCGGGAACGCCGGGGTACGCAGTATTTT. Translating it yields CASSYGRERRGTQYF.

This rearrangement joins TRBV2 to TRBJ1-1, with 9 bases that match TRBD1. The V gene end was trimmed by 4 bases and the J gene end by 0 bases; junction bases not matched to a gene: 6. This CDR3 spans 16 amino acids. Germline V gene lookup returns CDR1 SNHLY and CDR2 FYNNEI. The CDR3 nucleotides are TGTGCCAGCAGTGCGCTCTGGACAGGGGTGAACACTGAAGCTTTCTTT. Residues: CASSALWTGVNTEAFF.

The chain carries TRBV9 and TRBJ1-3, with no clear D. This CDR3 contains 15 residues. CDR1 is SGDLS and CDR2 is YYNGEE in the germline V gene. The V end lost 2 bases, the J end lost 1 base, and 10 bases lay between the germline ends. CDR3 DNA sequence: TGTGCCAGCAGCGTTGCCAGCCTGTCTGGAAACACCATATATTTT. It codes for CASSVASLSGNTIYF.

The CDR3 DNA sequence: TGTGCCAGCAAACGCCTGGGGGGGCGGATCACCGGGGAGCTGTTTTTT. Its translation is CASKRLGGRITGELFF. The chain employs TRBV27 and TRBJ2-2; D might be TRBD2 (7 bases). Germline CDR1 reads MNHEY; CDR2 reads SMNVEV (reference sequence). V shed 7 bases and J shed 4 bases, with 19 bases lying between them. The CDR3 length is 16 residues.

The chain combines TRBV4-1 with TRBJ2-3; TRBD1 agrees at 10 bases. The germline CDR1 and CDR2 sequences are MGHRA and YSYEKL. This CDR3 is built from 17 residues. Germline trimming cut 5 bases from V and 0 bases from J; bases unmatched to any gene: 8. CDR3 loop: CASSKRTGGGSTDTQYF. The CDR3 bases are TGCGCCAGCAGCAAACGGACAGGGGGGGGTAGCACAGATACGCAGTATTTT.

CDR3 bases: TGTGCCAGTAGTACCTGGACGGGGGGGACAGATACGCAGTATTTT. This translates into CASSTWTGGTDTQYF. V and J are TRBV19 and TRBJ2-3; TRBD2 matches 8 bases. Germline CDR1 reads LNHDA; CDR2 reads SQIVND (reference sequence). The CDR3 consists of 15 residues. V shed 4 bases and J 3 bases; nucleotides not matched to a gene: 6.

The V and J genes are TRBV6-5 and TRBJ2-1; 8 bases are a match to TRBD1. The CDR3 consists of 14 residues. The V and J ends lost 11 bases and 7 bases, in that order; junction bases with no gene match: 13. Germline CDR1 reads MNHEY; CDR2 reads SVGAGI. Written as DNA, the CDR3 is TGTGCCTCCCAGGGGTTGACAGGGGATAATGAGCAGTTCTTC. It yields the protein CASQGLTGDNEQFF.

The CDR3 spells CASSLTGGDTEAFF. The CDR3 DNA is TGTGCCAGCAGCTTAACAGGGGGGGACACTGAAGCTTTCTTT. J is TRBJ1-1 and V is TRBV7-3; weak D call: TRBD1 (6 bases). V lost 0 bases and J lost 3, with 8 bases in between. The germline CDR1 and CDR2 sequences are SGHTA and FQGTGA. This CDR3 has 14 residues.

The rearrangement joins TRBV3-1 (or the pseudogene TRBV3-2) to TRBJ2-1, with a possible D match to TRBD1 (6 bases). The CDR3 loop spans 15 amino acids. The V end lost 0 bases, the J end lost 7 bases, and 13 bases lay between the germline ends. Germline CDR1 and CDR2: LGHDT and YNNKEL (reference sequence). CDR3 protein: CASSQDLTGLNEQFF. The DNA of the CDR3 is TGTGCCAGCAGCCAAGATCTTACAGGGCTAAATGAGCAGTTCTTC.

The chain carries TRBV2 and TRBJ1-3; D ambiguous. The germline gives CDR1 SNHLY, CDR2 FYNNEI. The CDR3 is 15 amino acids. Deletions cut 2 bases from V and 6 bases from J, with 14 bases between. CDR3 sequence reads: CASSEQPFGLNTIYF. The CDR3 coding sequence is TGTGCCAGCAGTGAACAACCCTTCGGGCTAAACACCATATATTTT.

V usage is TRBV7-9 and J usage is TRBJ1-5, with D possibly being TRBD1 (5 bases). Deletions cut 1 base from V and 3 bases from J, with 10 bases between. In germline, CDR1 is SEHNR, CDR2 FQNEAQ (reference sequence). The CDR3 extends over 15 amino acids. DNA of the CDR3: TGTGCCAGCAGCTTAGGTCAGGGCAACAATCAGCCCCAGCATTTT. It yields the protein CASSLGQGNNQPQHF. The full variable domain, in which reference TRBV7-9 and TRBJ1-5 provide the parts outside the CDR3, is DTGVSQNPRHKITKRGQNVTFRCDPISEHNRLYWYRQTLGQGPEFLTYFQNEAQLEKSRLLSDRFSAERPKGSFSTLEIQRTEQGDSAMYLCASSLGQGNNQPQHFGDGTRLSIL.

This clone appeared a single time. The chain carries TRBV5-1 and TRBJ2-2, with D hard to call. V dropped 3 bases and J dropped 2 bases, with 8 bases sitting between them. Per germline, CDR1 SGHRS and CDR2 YFSETQ. This CDR3 region has 14 residues. The CDR3 sequence: CASSSNFNTGELFF. DNA of the CDR3: TGCGCCAGCAGCTCCAACTTCAACACCGGGGAGCTGTTTTTT. Combining the CDR3 with reference TRBV5-1 and TRBJ2-2 gives the whole variable domain KAGVTQTPRYLIKTRGQQVTLSCSPISGHRSVSWYQQTPGQGLQFLFEYFSETQRNKGNFPGRFSGRQFSNSRSEMNVSTLELGDSALYLCASSSNFNTGELFFGEGSRLTVL.

J is TRBJ2-1 and V is TRBV6-1; 8 nucleotides agree with TRBD1. There are 16 residues in the CDR3. Germline lookup yields CDR1 MNHNS and CDR2 SASEGT. Trimming removed 3 bases from V and 12 bases from J; junction bases left unmatched: 16. In nucleotides, the CDR3 is TGTGCCAGCAGTGAGGTTCGGGACAGGAGGAACCCGATGCAGTTCTTC. It codes for CASSEVRDRRNPMQFF.

The rearrangement uses TRBV11-2 and TRBJ1-1; D possibly corresponds to TRBD1 (6 bases). This CDR3 contains 12 residues. V was shortened by 4 bases and J by 11 bases, with 14 bases between the two germline ends. Germline lookup yields CDR1 SGHAT and CDR2 FQNNGV. The CDR3 DNA sequence: TGTGCCAGCAGCTATAACAGGGTCGGGGCTTTCTTT. Protein product: CASSYNRVGAFF.

The CDR3 sequence is CAISGSPSDYYNSPLHF. DNA for the CDR3: TGTGCCATCAGTGGCTCACCCAGCGACTACTATAATTCACCCCTCCACTTT. This chain links TRBV10-3 with TRBJ1-6; D uncertain. The germline V and J ends were trimmed by 4 bases and 3 bases, with 16 bases remaining between them. CDR1 and CDR2 from the germline V gene are ENHRY and SYGVKD. The length of the CDR3 is 17 residues.

This rearrangement joins TRBV18 to TRBJ1-3; possible D gene TRBD1, 5 bases. Germline lookup yields CDR1 KGHSH and CDR2 LQKENI. The CDR3 loop spans 15 amino acids. Trimming pared 3 bases from V and 2 bases from J, leaving 11 bases between. CDR3 sequence: CASSPQTATGNTIYF. In nucleotides, the CDR3 is TGTGCCAGCTCACCTCAGACAGCTACTGGAAACACCATATATTTT.

The CDR3: CASCWASQPQHF. The CDR3 DNA follows: TGTGCCAGCTGTTGGGCAAGTCAGCCCCAGCATTTT. The chain couples TRBV12-3 or TRBV12-4 to TRBJ1-5; no clear D. This CDR3 has 12 residues. Trimming removed 8 bases at V and 6 bases at J, with 11 bases between.

The table lists this clone with a count of one. The chain uses TRBV19 and TRBJ1-2; D unresolved. V was trimmed by 5 bases and J by 4 bases, leaving 11 bases between them. The CDR3 contains 13 residues. Per the germline V gene, CDR1 is LNHDA and CDR2 is SQIVND (reference sequence). The CDR3 region is CASSPNKVYGYTF. As DNA, the CDR3 is TGTGCCAGTAGTCCAAACAAGGTCTATGGCTACACCTTC.

The V gene is TRBV2, the J gene TRBJ2-7; D could derive from TRBD1 or TRBD2 (5 bases each). V lost 6 bases and J 0 bases, leaving 15 bases between the germline ends. Germline CDR1 is SNHLY and CDR2 is FYNNEI. This CDR3 is 15 amino acids long. The DNA for the CDR3 is TGTGCCAGCAGGACTGGGACGTGGAGCTCCTACGAGCAGTACTTC. It specifies CASRTGTWSSYEQYF. The full variable domain, completed using reference TRBV2 and TRBJ2-7, is EPEVTQTPSHQVTQMGQEVILRCVPISNHLYFYWYRQILGQKVEFLVSFYNNEISEKSEIFDDQFSVERPDGSNFTLKIRSTKLEDSAMYFCASRTGTWSSYEQYFGPGTRLTVT.

The chain combines TRBV21-1 with TRBJ1-2; TRBD1, as called in the table, went unchecked against the DNA. TRBV21-1 is labeled a pseudogene. The length of the CDR3 is 12 residues. The CDR3 sequence: CAASGTGNGYTF. In nucleotides, the CDR3 is TGTGCCGCCTCGGGGACAGGGAACGGCTACACCTTC.

This clone was seen a single time. This chain's CDR3 is CASSPFNNYGYTF. The CDR3, as DNA: TGTGCCAGCAGCCCCTTTAATAACTATGGCTACACCTTC. The rearrangement uses TRBV5-6 and TRBJ1-2; D is unresolved. The CDR3 spans 13 residues. Germline V lookup: CDR1 SGHDT, CDR2 YYEEEE. Trimming removed 4 bases at V and 1 base at J, with 8 bases between.

This rearrangement joins TRBV3-1 (or the pseudogene TRBV3-2) to TRBJ1-5; 7 positions agree with TRBD1. The CDR3 runs to 15 residues. Germline V lookup: CDR1 LGHDT, CDR2 YNNKEL (reference sequence). Unmatched junction bases numbered 7, after V lost 3 bases and J lost 5 bases. The CDR3, as DNA: TGTGCCAGCAGCCAGGCAGGGACAGATCATCAGCCCCAGCATTTT. Protein sequence: CASSQAGTDHQPQHF.

The rearrangement joins TRBV15 to TRBJ1-3; no clear D. This CDR3 contains 16 residues. Germline-derived CDR1 and CDR2 are LNHNV and YYDKDF (reference sequence). The V end was cut by 0 bases, the J end by 4 bases, with 13 bases between. The CDR3 coding sequence is TGTGCCACCAGCAGAGATTATAAGGGCACGGGAAACACCATATATTTT. Its protein product is CATSRDYKGTGNTIYF. The full variable domain, rest sourced from reference TRBV15 and TRBJ1-3, is DAMVIQNPRYQVTQFGKPVTLSCSQTLNHNVMYWYQQKSSQAPKLLFHYYDKDFNNEADTPDNFQSRRPNTSFCFLDIRSPGLGDTAMYLCATSRDYKGTGNTIYFGEGSWLTVV.

V gene TRBV27 combines with J gene TRBJ2-4; TRBD1 agrees at 8 bases. CDR3 length: 14 amino acids. Germline lookup yields CDR1 MNHEY and CDR2 SMNVEV (reference sequence). V gave up 3 bases and J gave up 8 bases; unmatched junction bases: 6. CDR3 sequence reads: CASSFGTGEDIQYF. The DNA of the CDR3 is TGTGCCAGCAGTTTTGGGACAGGAGAGGACATTCAGTACTTC.

The V and J genes are TRBV5-1 and TRBJ1-4, with D uncertain. CDR1 is SGHRS and CDR2 is YFSETQ in the germline V gene. V lost 1 base to trimming and J lost 5 bases, with 12 bases between them. The CDR3 sequence is 15 residues long. The CDR3 here is CASSLRQAENEKLFF. The CDR3 bases are TGCGCCAGCAGCTTGCGGCAGGCCGAAAATGAAAAACTGTTTTTT.

This clone has a single count. The V and J genes are TRBV6-5 and TRBJ2-3, with TRBD1 matching over 7 bases. CDR1 MNHEY and CDR2 SVGAGI come from the germline V gene. V shed 8 bases, J shed 8 bases, and the junction held 4 bases outside the gene matches. There are 11 residues in the CDR3. DNA of the CDR3: TGTGCCAGCGTAGGGGGCGGTACGCAGTATTTT. Encoded protein: CASVGGGTQYF.